Listed below are T cell receptor beta chains from one sample, sequenced in a study of T-cell memory formation after mild COVID-19. MiXCR, applied by TCRdb to the 5' RACE reads, yields one record per CDR3 protein. The sample includes 85,000 to 130,000 distinct CDR3 sequences, over 8.5% of them seen just once. Sequencing was carried out using PBMCs or a T cell subset sorted from them (not recorded which). The source is a man aged 18 to 30 who had mild COVID-19 (a few samples of this study predate the infection). Cell type and time point are not known. Both conserved end residues are part of each CDR3. D genes are given only for firm matches. Some rows have no size entry. The others give once, few or many, or a class for an expanded clone.

>TRBD1|TRBV29-1|TRBJ1-1|NA
CSTQTGGTEAFF
TGCAGCACGCAAACAGGGGGCACTGAAGCTTTCTTT
>NA|TRBV7-9|TRBJ2-5|many
CASSRGTANEETQYF
TGTGCCAGCAGCCGTGGCACAGCCAATGAAGAGACCCAGTACTTC
>NA|TRBV11-1|TRBJ2-7|NA
CASSLREKYYEQYF
TGTGCCAGCAGCTTACGCGAGAAGTACTACGAGCAGTACTTC
>NA|TRBV27|TRBJ1-1|many
CASSLSVTTEAFF
TGTGCCAGCAGTTTATCGGTAACCACTGAAGCTTTCTTT
>NA|TRBV5-1|TRBJ1-2|few
CASSFDGDVSGYTF
TGCGCCAGCAGCTTTGACGGGGACGTCAGTGGCTACACCTTC
>NA|TRBV27|TRBJ1-4|NA
CASSSEGGEKLFF
TGTGCCAGCAGTTCGGAAGGCGGGGAAAAACTGTTTTTT
>TRBD2|TRBV11-3|TRBJ2-5|few
CASSSRTSGGSGTQYF
TGTGCCAGCAGCTCCAGGACTAGCGGGGGTTCTGGGACCCAGTACTTC
>NA|TRBV3-1|TRBJ2-1|few
CASSSLLGDEQFF
TGTGCCAGCAGCTCTCTATTAGGTGATGAGCAGTTCTTC
>NA|TRBV5-1|TRBJ2-5|many
CASSFRGRETQYF
TGCGCCAGCAGCTTCAGGGGTCGAGAGACCCAGTACTTC
>TRBD1|TRBV7-9|TRBJ1-1|NA
CASSSRDRGRDTEAFF
TGTGCCAGCAGTAGCCGGGACAGGGGACGGGACACTGAAGCTTTCTTT
>TRBD1|TRBV7-9|TRBJ2-3|many
CASSNTPGQGNTDTQYF
TGTGCCAGCAGCAACACTCCGGGACAGGGGAACACAGATACGCAGTATTTT
>NA|TRBV6-4|TRBJ2-3|few
CASSDDDDGGFTSTDTQYF
TGTGCCAGCAGTGACGACGATGACGGGGGATTCACTAGCACAGATACGCAGTATTTT
>NA|TRBV19|TRBJ2-2|NA
CASSTLPGAAGELFF
TGTGCCAGTAGTACCCTCCCTGGGGCGGCCGGGGAGCTGTTTTTT
>NA|TRBV27|TRBJ2-7|few
CASSPSWGYEQYF
TGTGCCAGCAGTCCCTCATGGGGATACGAGCAGTACTTC
>NA|TRBV6-2/TRBV6-3|TRBJ1-5|NA
CASSYRVVGNQPQHF
TGTGCCAGCAGTTACAGGGTGGTCGGCAATCAGCCCCAGCATTTT
>NA|TRBV6-5|TRBJ2-2|few
CASSPRGSNTGELFF
TGTGCCAGCAGCCCCCGGGGGTCGAACACCGGGGAGCTGTTTTTT
>NA|TRBV4-1|TRBJ1-3|NA
CASSQDGGFRNTIYF
TGCGCCAGCAGCCAAGATGGGGGGTTTAGAAACACCATATATTTT
>NA|TRBV7-2|TRBJ2-1|many
CASSLVSPHNEQFF
TGTGCCAGCAGCTTAGTGTCGCCCCACAATGAGCAGTTCTTC
>TRBD2|TRBV19|TRBJ2-1|few
CASTPSGGSYNEQFF
TGTGCCAGTACCCCGAGCGGGGGCTCCTACAATGAGCAGTTCTTC
>TRBD1|TRBV3-1|TRBJ1-6|NA
CASSQASGGQGYSPLHF
TGTGCCAGCAGCCAAGCATCCGGAGGACAGGGATATTCACCCCTCCACTTT
>NA|TRBV5-1|TRBJ2-1|few
CASSYRPGDYNEQFF
TGCGCCAGCAGCTACCGGCCGGGGGACTACAATGAGCAGTTCTTC
>TRBD2|TRBV6-6|TRBJ2-2|few
CASSFVAGGYPGELFF
TGTGCCAGCAGTTTCGTAGCGGGGGGTTACCCCGGGGAGCTGTTTTTT
>NA|TRBV12-3/TRBV12-4|TRBJ1-1|NA
CASSFGVTAFF
TGTGCCAGCAGTTTTGGAGTAACAGCTTTCTTT
>NA|TRBV7-8|TRBJ1-5|many
CASSLARDVQPQHF
TGTGCCAGCAGCTTAGCCAGGGATGTTCAGCCCCAGCATTTT
>NA|TRBV28|TRBJ2-5|few
CASGPGTQYF
TGTGCCAGCGGACCAGGGACCCAGTACTTC
>NA|TRBV10-3|TRBJ1-2|NA
CAISESGRAVYGYTF
TGTGCCATCAGTGAGTCGGGCAGGGCAGTCTATGGCTACACCTTC
>TRBD1|TRBV6-5|TRBJ2-7|few
CASRPGYRGVFGEQYF
TGTGCCAGCAGACCCGGGTACAGGGGCGTCTTCGGCGAGCAGTACTTC
>TRBD1|TRBV5-1|TRBJ2-2|few
CASSSPRTGPNTGELFF
TGCGCCAGCAGCTCGCCAAGGACAGGGCCGAACACCGGGGAGCTGTTTTTT
>NA|TRBV29-1|TRBJ2-2|few
CSVYSSRSGELFF
TGCAGCGTCTACAGTAGCAGATCCGGGGAGCTGTTTTTT
>TRBD1|TRBV19|TRBJ1-2|NA
CASSDNRGHGYTF
TGTGCCAGTAGTGACAACAGGGGGCATGGCTACACCTTC
>TRBD1|TRBV27|TRBJ2-3|NA
CASKSTGVADTQYF
TGTGCCAGCAAGTCGACAGGGGTCGCAGATACGCAGTATTTT
>TRBD2|TRBV29-1|TRBJ2-7|few
CSVTGEGTTYEQYF
TGCAGCGTCACCGGGGAGGGGACCACCTACGAGCAGTACTTC
>TRBD1|TRBV12-3/TRBV12-4|TRBJ1-1|few
CASSPGTATEAFF
TGTGCCAGCAGTCCGGGGACAGCGACTGAAGCTTTCTTT
>NA|TRBV7-3|TRBJ2-3|few
CASSFPDKSTDTQYF
TGTGCCAGCAGCTTCCCGGACAAGAGCACAGATACGCAGTATTTT
>NA|TRBV4-1|TRBJ1-1|many
CASNEQGNTEAFF
TGCGCCAGCAACGAACAGGGGAACACTGAAGCTTTCTTT
>NA|TRBV7-9|TRBJ2-1|NA
CASRPRGSSYNEQFF
TGTGCCAGCAGACCAAGAGGCAGCTCCTACAATGAGCAGTTCTTC
>TRBD1|TRBV7-2|TRBJ2-7|NA
CASSPIWDRVGGEQYF
TGTGCCAGCAGCCCAATCTGGGACAGGGTAGGTGGCGAGCAGTACTTC
>TRBD1|TRBV6-4|TRBJ2-3|NA
CASSGAGGGGDTQYF
TGTGCCAGCAGTGGGGCAGGGGGCGGCGGAGATACGCAGTATTTT
>NA|TRBV6-5|TRBJ2-3|many
CASSYGGTDTQYF
TGTGCCAGCAGTTACGGGGGCACAGATACGCAGTATTTT
>NA|TRBV3-1|TRBJ2-5|NA
CASSQKSSHAGFNF
TGTGCCAGCAGCCAAAAGAGCTCCCACGCCGGGTTTAACTTC
>NA|TRBV5-1|TRBJ2-2|NA
CASSHALANTGELFF
TGCGCCAGCAGCCACGCGCTCGCGAACACCGGGGAGCTGTTTTTT
>TRBD2|TRBV28|TRBJ2-1|NA
CASSLEAGSYNEQFF
TGTGCCAGCAGTTTGGAAGCGGGGTCCTACAATGAGCAGTTCTTC